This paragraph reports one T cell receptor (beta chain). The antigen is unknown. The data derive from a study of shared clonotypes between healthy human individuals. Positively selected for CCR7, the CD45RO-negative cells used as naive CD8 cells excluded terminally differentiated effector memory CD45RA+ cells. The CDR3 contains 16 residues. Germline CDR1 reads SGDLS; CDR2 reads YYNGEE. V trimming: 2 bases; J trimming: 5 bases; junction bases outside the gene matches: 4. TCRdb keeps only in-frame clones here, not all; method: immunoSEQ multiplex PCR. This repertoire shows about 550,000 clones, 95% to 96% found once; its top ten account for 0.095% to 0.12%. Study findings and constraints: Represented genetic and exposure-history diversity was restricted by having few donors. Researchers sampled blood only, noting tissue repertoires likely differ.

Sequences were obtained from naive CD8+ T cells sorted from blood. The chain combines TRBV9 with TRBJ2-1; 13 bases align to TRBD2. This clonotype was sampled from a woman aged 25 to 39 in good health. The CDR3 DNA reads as TGTGCCAGCAGCGTCCCAACTAGCGGGAGGGACAATGAGCAGTTCTTC. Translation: CASSVPTSGRDNEQFF.